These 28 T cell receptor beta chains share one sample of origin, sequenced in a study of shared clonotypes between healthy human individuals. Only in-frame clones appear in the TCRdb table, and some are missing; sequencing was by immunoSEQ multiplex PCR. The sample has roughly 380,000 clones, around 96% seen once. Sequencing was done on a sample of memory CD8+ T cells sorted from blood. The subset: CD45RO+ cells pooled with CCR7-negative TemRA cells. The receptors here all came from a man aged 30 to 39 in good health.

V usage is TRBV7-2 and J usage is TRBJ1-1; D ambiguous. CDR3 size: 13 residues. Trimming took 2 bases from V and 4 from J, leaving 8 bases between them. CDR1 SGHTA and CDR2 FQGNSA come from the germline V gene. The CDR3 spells CASSLNRRTEAFF. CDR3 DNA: TGTGCCAGCAGCTTAAACAGACGCACTGAAGCTTTCTTT.

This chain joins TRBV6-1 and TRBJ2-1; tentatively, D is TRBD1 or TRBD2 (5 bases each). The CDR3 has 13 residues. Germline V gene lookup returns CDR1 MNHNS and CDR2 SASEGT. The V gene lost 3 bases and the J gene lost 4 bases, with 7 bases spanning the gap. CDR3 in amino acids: CASSEGRYNEQFF. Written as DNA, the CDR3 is TGTGCCAGCAGTGAGGGACGGTACAATGAGCAGTTCTTC.

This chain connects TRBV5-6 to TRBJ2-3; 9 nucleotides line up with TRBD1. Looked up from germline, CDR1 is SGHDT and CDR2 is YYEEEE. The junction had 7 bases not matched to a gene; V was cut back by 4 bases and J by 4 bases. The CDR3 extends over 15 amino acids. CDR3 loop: CASSGWDREADTQYF. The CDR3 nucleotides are TGTGCCAGCAGCGGGTGGGACAGGGAGGCAGATACGCAGTATTTT.

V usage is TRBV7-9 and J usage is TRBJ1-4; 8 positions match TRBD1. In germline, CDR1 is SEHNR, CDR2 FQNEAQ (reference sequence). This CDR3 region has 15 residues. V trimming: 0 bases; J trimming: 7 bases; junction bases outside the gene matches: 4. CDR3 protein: CASSLAQGASEKLFF. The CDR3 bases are TGTGCCAGCAGCTTAGCGCAGGGGGCGAGTGAAAAACTGTTTTTT.

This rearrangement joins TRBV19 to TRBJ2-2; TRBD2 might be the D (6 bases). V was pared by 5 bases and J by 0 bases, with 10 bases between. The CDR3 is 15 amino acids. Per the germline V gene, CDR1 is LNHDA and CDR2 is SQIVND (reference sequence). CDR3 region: CASSGGTANTGELFF. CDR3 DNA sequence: TGTGCCAGTAGTGGGGGGACGGCGAACACCGGGGAGCTGTTTTTT. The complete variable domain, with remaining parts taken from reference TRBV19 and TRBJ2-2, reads DGGITQSPKYLFRKEGQNVTLSCEQNLNHDAMYWYRQDPGQGLRLIYYSQIVNDFQKGDIAEGYSVSREKKESFPLTVTSAQKNPTAFYLCASSGGTANTGELFFGEGSRLTVL.

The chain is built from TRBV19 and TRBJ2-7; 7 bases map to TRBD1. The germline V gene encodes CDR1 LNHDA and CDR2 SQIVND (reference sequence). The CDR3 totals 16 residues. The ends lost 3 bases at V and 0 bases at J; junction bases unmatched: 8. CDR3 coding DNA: TGTGCCAGTAGTATCCTCTCGGGACAGAGCTCCTACGAGCAGTACTTC. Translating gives CASSILSGQSSYEQYF. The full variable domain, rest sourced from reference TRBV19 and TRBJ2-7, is DGGITQSPKYLFRKEGQNVTLSCEQNLNHDAMYWYRQDPGQGLRLIYYSQIVNDFQKGDIAEGYSVSREKKESFPLTVTSAQKNPTAFYLCASSILSGQSSYEQYFGPGTRLTVT.

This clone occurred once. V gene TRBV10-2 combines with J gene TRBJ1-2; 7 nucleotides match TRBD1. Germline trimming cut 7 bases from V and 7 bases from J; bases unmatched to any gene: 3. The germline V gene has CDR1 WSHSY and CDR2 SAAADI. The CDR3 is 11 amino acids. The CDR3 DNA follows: TGCGCCAGCACCGACAGGGCTGGCTACACCTTC. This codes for CASTDRAGYTF.

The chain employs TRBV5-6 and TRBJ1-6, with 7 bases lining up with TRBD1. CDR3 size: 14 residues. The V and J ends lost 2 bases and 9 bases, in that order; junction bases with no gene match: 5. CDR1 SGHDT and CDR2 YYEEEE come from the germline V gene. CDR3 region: CASSLRQGGSPLHF. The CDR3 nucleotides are TGTGCCAGCAGCTTACGACAGGGCGGTTCACCCCTCCACTTT.

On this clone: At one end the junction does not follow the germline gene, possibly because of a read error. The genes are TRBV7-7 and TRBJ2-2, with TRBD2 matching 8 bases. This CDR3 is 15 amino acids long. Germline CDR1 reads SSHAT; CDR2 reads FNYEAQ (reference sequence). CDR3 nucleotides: TGTGCTAGCAGCTTAACAACTAGCGGATCAGGGGAGCTGTTTTTT. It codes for CASSLTTSGSGELFF.

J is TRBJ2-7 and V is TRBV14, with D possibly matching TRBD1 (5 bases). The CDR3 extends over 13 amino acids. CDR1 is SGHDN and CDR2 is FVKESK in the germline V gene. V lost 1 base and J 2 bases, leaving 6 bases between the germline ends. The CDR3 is CASSQGQPYEQYF. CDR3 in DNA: TGTGCCAGCAGCCAAGGACAGCCCTACGAGCAGTACTTC.

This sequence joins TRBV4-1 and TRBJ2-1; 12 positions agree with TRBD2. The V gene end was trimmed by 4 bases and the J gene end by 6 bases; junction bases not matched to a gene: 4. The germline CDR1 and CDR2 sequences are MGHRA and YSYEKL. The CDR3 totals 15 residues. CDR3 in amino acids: CASSRLAGGPNEQFF. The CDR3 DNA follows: TGCGCCAGCAGCCGCCTAGCGGGAGGGCCCAATGAGCAGTTCTTC.

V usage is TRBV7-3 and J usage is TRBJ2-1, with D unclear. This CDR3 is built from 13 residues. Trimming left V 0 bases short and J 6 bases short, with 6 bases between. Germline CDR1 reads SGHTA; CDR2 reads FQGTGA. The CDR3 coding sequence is TGTGCCAGCAGCTTAACTTGGTTCAATGAGCAGTTCTTC. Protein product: CASSLTWFNEQFF. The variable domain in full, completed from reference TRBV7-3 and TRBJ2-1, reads GAGVSQTPSNKVTEKGKYVELRCDPISGHTALYWYRQSLGQGPEFLIYFQGTGAADDSGLPNDRFFAVRPEGSVSTLKIQRTERGDSAVYLCASSLTWFNEQFFGPGTRLTVL.

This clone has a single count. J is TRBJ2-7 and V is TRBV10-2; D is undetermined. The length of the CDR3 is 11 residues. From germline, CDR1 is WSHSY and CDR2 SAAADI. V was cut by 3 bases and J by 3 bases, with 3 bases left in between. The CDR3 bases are TGCGCCAGCAGTGACAACTACGAGCAGTACTTC. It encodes CASSDNYEQYF.

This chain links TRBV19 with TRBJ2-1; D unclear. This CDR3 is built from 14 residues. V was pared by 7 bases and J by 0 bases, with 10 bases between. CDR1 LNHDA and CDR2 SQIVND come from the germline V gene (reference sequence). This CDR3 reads CASTPDRSYNEQFF. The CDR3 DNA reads TGTGCCAGTACCCCGGACCGCTCCTACAATGAGCAGTTCTTC.

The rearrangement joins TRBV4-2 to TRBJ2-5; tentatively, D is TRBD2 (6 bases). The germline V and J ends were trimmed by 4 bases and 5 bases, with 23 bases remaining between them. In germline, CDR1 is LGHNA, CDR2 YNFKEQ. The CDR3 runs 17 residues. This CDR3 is CASSPVFLGGSRETQYF. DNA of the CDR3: TGTGCCAGCAGCCCTGTATTCTTGGGAGGTTCGCGGGAGACCCAGTACTTC.

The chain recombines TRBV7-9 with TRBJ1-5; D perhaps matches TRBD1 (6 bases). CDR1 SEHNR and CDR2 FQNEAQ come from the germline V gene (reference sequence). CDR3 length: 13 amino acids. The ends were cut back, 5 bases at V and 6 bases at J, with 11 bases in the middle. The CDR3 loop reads CASSGGRGQPQHF. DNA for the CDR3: TGTGCCAGCAGCGGGGGCCGTGGTCAGCCCCAGCATTTT.

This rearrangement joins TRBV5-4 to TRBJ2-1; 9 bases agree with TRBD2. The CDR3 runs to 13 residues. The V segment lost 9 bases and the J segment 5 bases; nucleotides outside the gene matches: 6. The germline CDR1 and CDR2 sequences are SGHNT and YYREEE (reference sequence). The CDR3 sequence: CATGLAQHNEQFF. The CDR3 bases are TGTGCCACCGGACTAGCGCAACACAATGAGCAGTTCTTC.

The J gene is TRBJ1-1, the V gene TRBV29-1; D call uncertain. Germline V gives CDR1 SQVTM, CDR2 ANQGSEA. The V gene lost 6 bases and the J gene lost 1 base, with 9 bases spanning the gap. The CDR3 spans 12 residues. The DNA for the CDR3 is TGCAGCGTCGCATCAGGGAACACTGAAGCTTTCTTT. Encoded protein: CSVASGNTEAFF.

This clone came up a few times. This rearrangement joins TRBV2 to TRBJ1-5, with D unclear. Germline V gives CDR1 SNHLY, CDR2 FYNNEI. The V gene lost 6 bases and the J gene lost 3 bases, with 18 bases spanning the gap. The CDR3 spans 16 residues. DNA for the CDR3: TGTGCCAGCAGCCCCGTGGGAGGATCCTCCAATCAGCCCCAGCATTTT. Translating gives CASSPVGGSSNQPQHF.

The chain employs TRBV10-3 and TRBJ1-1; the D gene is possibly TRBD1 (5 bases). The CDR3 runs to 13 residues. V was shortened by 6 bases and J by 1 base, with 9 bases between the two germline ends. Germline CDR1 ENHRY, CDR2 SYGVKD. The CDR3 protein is CAIRGGRNTEAFF. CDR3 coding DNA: TGTGCCATCAGGGGGGGTAGGAACACTGAAGCTTTCTTT.

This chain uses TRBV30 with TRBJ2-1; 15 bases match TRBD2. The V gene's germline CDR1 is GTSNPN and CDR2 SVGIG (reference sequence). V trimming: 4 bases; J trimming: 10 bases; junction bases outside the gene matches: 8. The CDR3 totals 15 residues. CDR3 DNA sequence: TGTGCCTGGATGGTAGGACTAGCGGGAGGGGGGGAGCAGTTCTTC. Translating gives CAWMVGLAGGGEQFF.

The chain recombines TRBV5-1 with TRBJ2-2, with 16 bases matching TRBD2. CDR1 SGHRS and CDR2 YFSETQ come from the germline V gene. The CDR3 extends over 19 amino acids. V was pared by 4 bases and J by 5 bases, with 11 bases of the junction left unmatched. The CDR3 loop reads CASSDTTGTSGRETGELFF. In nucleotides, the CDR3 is TGCGCCAGCAGCGATACCACCGGGACTAGCGGGAGGGAAACCGGGGAGCTGTTTTTT.

CDR3: CASSLEGSQPQHF. CDR3 DNA sequence: TGTGCCAGCAGCTTGGAAGGGAGTCAGCCCCAGCATTTT. This chain uses TRBV5-4 with TRBJ1-5; D is uncertain. CDR1 is SGHNT and CDR2 is YYREEE in the germline V gene (reference sequence). Deletions cut 0 bases from V and 6 bases from J, with 7 bases between. CDR3 length: 13 residues.

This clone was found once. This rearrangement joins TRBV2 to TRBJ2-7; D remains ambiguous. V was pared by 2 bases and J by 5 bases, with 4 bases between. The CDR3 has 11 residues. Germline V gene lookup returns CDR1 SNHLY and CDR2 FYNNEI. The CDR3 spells CASSEQNEQYF. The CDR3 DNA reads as TGTGCCAGCAGTGAACAAAACGAGCAGTACTTC.

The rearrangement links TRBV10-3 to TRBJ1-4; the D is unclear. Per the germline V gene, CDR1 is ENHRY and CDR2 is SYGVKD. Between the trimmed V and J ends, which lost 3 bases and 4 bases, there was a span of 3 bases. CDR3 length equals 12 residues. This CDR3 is CAISDINEKLFF. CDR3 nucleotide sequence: TGTGCCATCAGTGATATTAATGAAAAACTGTTTTTT.

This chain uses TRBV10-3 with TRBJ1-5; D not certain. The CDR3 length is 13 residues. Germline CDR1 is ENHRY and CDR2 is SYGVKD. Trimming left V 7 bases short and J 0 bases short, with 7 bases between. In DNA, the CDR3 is TGTGCCATCACTGGGGATAGCAATCAGCCCCAGCATTTT. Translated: CAITGDSNQPQHF.

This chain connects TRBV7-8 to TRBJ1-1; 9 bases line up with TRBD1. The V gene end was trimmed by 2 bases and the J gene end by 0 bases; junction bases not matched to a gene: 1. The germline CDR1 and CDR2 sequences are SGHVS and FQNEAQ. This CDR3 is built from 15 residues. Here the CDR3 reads CASSLRQGVNTEAFF. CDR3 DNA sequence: TGTGCCAGCAGCTTAAGACAGGGGGTGAACACTGAAGCTTTCTTT.

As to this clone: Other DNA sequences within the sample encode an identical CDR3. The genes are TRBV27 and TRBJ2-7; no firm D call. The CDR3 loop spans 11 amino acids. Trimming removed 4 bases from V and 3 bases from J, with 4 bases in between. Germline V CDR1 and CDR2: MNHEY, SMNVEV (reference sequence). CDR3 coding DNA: TGTGCCAGCAGTTCGGGCTACGAGCAGTACTTC. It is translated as CASSSGYEQYF.